These 22 T cell receptor beta chains came from one sample sequenced in a study of T cells in localized non-small cell lung cancer. Assay: immunoSEQ multiplex PCR; the TCRdb copy retains only in-frame clones and omits some. In the table there are just under 80,000 clones, 80% of which are singletons. Sequenced here: peripheral blood, sampled before any cancer treatment. Receptor source: a female donor over 55 with stage I lung adenocarcinoma.

This clone was picked up one time. The chain employs TRBV6-5 and TRBJ2-1; possibly TRBD2 for D (6 bases). CDR3 length: 14 residues. In germline, CDR1 is MNHEY, CDR2 SVGAGI. V was pared by 1 base and J by 9 bases, with 13 bases between. The CDR3 protein is CASSYLASDREQFF. CDR3 in DNA: TGTGCCAGCAGTTACTTGGCTAGCGACCGTGAGCAGTTCTTC.

CDR3 sequence: CSVGYPNTEAFF. The CDR3, as DNA: TGCAGCGTTGGGTACCCGAACACTGAAGCTTTCTTT. The chain carries TRBV29-1 and TRBJ1-1; no clear D gene. V lost 4 bases, J lost 1 base, and 7 bases lay in between. CDR3 length: 12 residues. Germline assignment: CDR1 SQVTM and CDR2 ANQGSEA.

The chain joins TRBV2 to TRBJ1-2; 9 nucleotides align to TRBD1. This CDR3 comprises 15 residues. The germline CDR1 and CDR2 sequences are SNHLY and FYNNEI. Trimming took 2 bases from V and 2 from J; bases not matched to a gene: 3. The CDR3 DNA sequence: TGTGCCAGCAGTGAAACAGGGGGCCGAAACTATGGCTACACCTTC. Residues: CASSETGGRNYGYTF. The full variable domain, rest sourced from reference TRBV2 and TRBJ1-2, is EPEVTQTPSHQVTQMGQEVILRCVPISNHLYFYWYRQILGQKVEFLVSFYNNEISEKSEIFDDQFSVERPDGSNFTLKIRSTKLEDSAMYFCASSETGGRNYGYTFGSGTRLTVV.

The V gene is TRBV9, the J gene TRBJ2-5, with D possibly being TRBD1 or TRBD2 (5 bases each). This CDR3 comprises 12 residues. From germline, CDR1 is SGDLS and CDR2 YYNGEE. Between the trimmed V and J ends, which lost 0 bases and 5 bases, there was a span of 5 bases. The CDR3 reads CASSVGGETQYF. In DNA, the CDR3 is TGTGCCAGCAGCGTAGGGGGGGAGACCCAGTACTTC.

The chain joins TRBV27 to TRBJ2-3; no firm D call. Germline CDR1 and CDR2: MNHEY and SMNVEV (reference sequence). V lost 6 bases and J lost 6, with 10 bases in between. This CDR3 spans 12 amino acids. The CDR3 sequence: CASSPNRDTQYF. The CDR3 DNA reads TGTGCCAGCAGCCCAAATCGGGATACGCAGTATTTT.

The chain uses TRBV19 and TRBJ1-5; D might be TRBD1 (5 bases). Germline-derived CDR1 and CDR2 are LNHDA and SQIVND (reference sequence). V shed 4 bases and J shed 6 bases, with 22 bases lying between them. The CDR3 is made up of 17 amino acids. The CDR3 bases are TGTGCCAGTAGTAAAAGGCAGGGAGTAACGATGGGTCAGCCCCAGCATTTT. Amino acids: CASSKRQGVTMGQPQHF.

The chain employs TRBV25-1 and TRBJ1-1, with D hard to call. Trimming took off 6 bases at V and 7 bases at J, with 12 bases between the two ends. Looked up from germline, CDR1 is MGHDK and CDR2 is SYGVNS. This CDR3 spans 12 amino acids. The CDR3 region has the DNA TGTGCCAGCAGGGCAGGAGCTATTGAAGCTTTCTTT. Protein: CASRAGAIEAFF. Filled out from reference TRBV25-1 and TRBJ1-1, the complete variable domain reads EADIYQTPRYLVIGTGKKITLECSQTMGHDKMYWYQQDPGMELHLIHYSYGVNSTEKGDLSSESTVSRIRTEHFPLTLESARPSHTSQYLCASRAGAIEAFFGQGTRLTVV.

The chain carries TRBV27 and TRBJ2-2; no clear D. This CDR3 has 15 amino acids. CDR1 is MNHEY, CDR2 SMNVEV, per germline (reference sequence). Trimming stripped 0 bases from V and 2 bases from J, with 7 bases between. CDR3 DNA sequence: TGTGCCAGCAGTTTATCTAACGGAAACACCGGGGAGCTGTTTTTT. It codes for CASSLSNGNTGELFF.

This chain connects TRBV5-1 to TRBJ1-1; no firm D call. This CDR3 region has 16 residues. V lost 0 bases and J lost 6, with 18 bases in between. Germline V gene sequence: CDR1 SGHRS, CDR2 YFSETQ. CDR3 region: CASSLVPGSLRAEAFF. The CDR3 DNA reads TGCGCCAGCAGCTTGGTTCCGGGTTCCTTGCGCGCTGAAGCTTTCTTT.

The chain recombines TRBV28 with TRBJ2-3, with a weak D call TRBD1 (6 bases). The CDR3 has 11 residues. Germline CDR1 is MDHEN and CDR2 is SYDVKM. The V gene lost 2 bases and the J gene lost 14 bases, with 11 bases spanning the gap. In DNA, the CDR3 is TGTGCCAGCAGTTTAGGGGGCCCCCGGTATTTT. This translates into CASSLGGPRYF.

The chain recombines TRBV11-1 with TRBJ2-3; 8 positions agree with TRBD1. Germline CDR1 is SGHAT and CDR2 is FQDESV (reference sequence). The V and J ends lost 1 base and 2 bases, in that order; junction bases with no gene match: 5. The CDR3 spans 16 residues. The CDR3 here is CASSLEGQGYTDTQYF. Here the CDR3 DNA reads TGTGCCAGCAGCTTAGAAGGACAGGGTTACACAGATACGCAGTATTTT.

This clone was seen a single time. The chain has TRBV30 and TRBJ2-7; a possible D gene is TRBD1 (6 bases). This CDR3 has 15 residues. Germline V gene data show CDR1 as GTSNPN and CDR2 as SVGIG (reference sequence). Trimming shortened V by 0 bases and J by 7 bases, and 19 bases separated the two germline ends. The CDR3 here is CAWSVLVAGVREQYF. The CDR3 DNA reads TGTGCCTGGAGTGTACTCGTGGCAGGGGTGAGAGAGCAGTACTTC.

The gene calls are TRBV19 and TRBJ2-2; D possibly corresponds to TRBD2 (6 bases). The germline CDR1 and CDR2 sequences are LNHDA and SQIVND (reference sequence). The V and J ends lost 5 bases and 0 bases respectively, with 7 bases between them. CDR3 length: 14 residues. The CDR3 DNA is TGTGCCAGTAGTTCGGGAGCGAACACCGGGGAGCTGTTTTTT. Translated, it gives CASSSGANTGELFF.

The rearrangement uses TRBV29-1 and TRBJ1-2, with 8 bases lining up with TRBD1. V was clipped by 6 bases and J by 4 bases; unmatched bases: 7. Per the germline V gene, CDR1 is SQVTM and CDR2 is ANQGSEA. This CDR3 is 13 amino acids long. CDR3 protein: CSVTQGAGYGYTF. The CDR3 nucleotides are TGCAGCGTCACCCAGGGGGCTGGCTATGGCTACACCTTC.

V usage is TRBV4-3 and J usage is TRBJ2-1, with TRBD2 matching over 14 bases. Trimming cost V 0 bases and J 0 bases; bases outside gene matches: 7. The CDR3 has 20 residues. Per germline, CDR1 LGHNA and CDR2 YSLEER. CDR3 bases: TGCGCCAGCAGCCAAGATGGTGGACTAGCGGGAGGAAGCTCCTACAATGAGCAGTTCTTC. Translated, it gives CASSQDGGLAGGSSYNEQFF.

The V and J genes are TRBV28 and TRBJ1-5, with 8 bases fitting TRBD1. This CDR3 comprises 16 residues. V was clipped by 10 bases and J by 2 bases; unmatched bases: 13. CDR1 and CDR2 from the germline V gene are MDHEN and SYDVKM. The chain's CDR3 is CATSRTGFSGNQPQHF. CDR3 nucleotides: TGTGCCACCTCTAGGACAGGGTTTAGTGGCAATCAGCCCCAGCATTTT.

The chain links TRBV27 to TRBJ2-3; no clear D gene. The CDR3 is 14 residues long. CDR1 is MNHEY, CDR2 SMNVEV, per germline (reference sequence). V lost 2 bases and J 2 bases, leaving 8 bases between the germline ends. CDR3 loop: CASSLNRNTDTQYF. DNA for the CDR3: TGTGCCAGCAGTTTAAATCGAAACACAGATACGCAGTATTTT.

This clone turned up a few times. V usage is TRBV28 and J usage is TRBJ1-1; no firm D call. The V gene lost 2 bases and the J gene lost 0 bases, with 10 bases spanning the gap. Germline V gene sequence: CDR1 MDHEN, CDR2 SYDVKM. The CDR3 is 15 residues long. The CDR3 reads CASSLPGRLNTEAFF. In DNA, the CDR3 is TGTGCCAGCAGTTTACCCGGTCGGCTGAACACTGAAGCTTTCTTT.

The V gene is TRBV28, the J gene TRBJ2-7; 11 bases fit TRBD2. Germline V gene lookup returns CDR1 MDHEN and CDR2 SYDVKM. The CDR3 contains 20 residues. Unmatched junction bases numbered 16, after V lost 3 bases and J lost 0 bases. The CDR3 sequence is CASSLPAGLAAAGGSYEQYF. DNA of the CDR3: TGTGCCAGCAGTTTGCCCGCGGGACTAGCGGCAGCGGGGGGCTCCTACGAGCAGTACTTC.

This chain connects TRBV5-5 to TRBJ1-1; D is perhaps TRBD1 (6 bases). V was trimmed by 1 base and J by 0 bases, leaving 13 bases between them. Looked up from germline, CDR1 is SGHKS and CDR2 is YYEKEE (reference sequence). The CDR3 runs 16 residues. This CDR3 reads CASSLTGWGMNTEAFF. The CDR3 DNA reads as TGTGCCAGCAGCTTGACAGGGTGGGGTATGAACACTGAAGCTTTCTTT.

This clone was counted ten times or more. The V call is TRBV6-6, the J call TRBJ2-1; 10 positions match TRBD1. The V segment lost 6 bases and the J segment 13 bases; nucleotides outside the gene matches: 18. Germline assignment: CDR1 MNHNY and CDR2 SVGAGI (reference sequence). The CDR3 contains 16 residues. The CDR3 DNA sequence: TGTGCCAGCAGCGATCCCTTGGGACAGGGGAAGATAAGACAGTTCTTC. Translated, it gives CASSDPLGQGKIRQFF.

This clone was observed a handful of times. V usage is TRBV6-1 and J usage is TRBJ2-7, with a tentative D call TRBD2 (6 bases). Germline CDR1 MNHNS, CDR2 SASEGT. This CDR3 has 14 residues. V gave up 1 base and J gave up 6 bases, with 13 bases separating them. CDR3: CASSEGGGLGEQYF. CDR3 nucleotide sequence: TGTGCCAGCAGTGAAGGTGGAGGGTTGGGCGAGCAGTACTTC.